The sequence of this T cell receptor beta chain was determined in a study of T-cell memory formation after mild COVID-19. MiXCR was run by TCRdb on the 5' RACE reads, yielding one entry per CDR3 protein. The sample lists almost 250,000 distinct CDR3 sequences, 15% occurring once. This clonotype occurred a few times. The germline gives CDR1 ENHRY, CDR2 SYGVKD. The CDR3 consists of 16 residues. V was pared by 5 bases and J by 1 base, with 18 bases between. V gene TRBV10-3 combines with J gene TRBJ2-7, with a tentative D call TRBD1 (6 bases). Sample: PBMCs or a T cell subset sorted from them (not recorded which). This clonotype originated in an adult woman who had mild COVID-19 (a few samples of this study predate the infection). Cell type and time point are not known. The CDR3 sequence: CAISSPGVSGSYEQYF. The CDR3 DNA reads TGTGCCATCAGTTCTCCAGGGGTATCTGGGTCCTACGAGCAGTACTTC.